This TCR beta chain was captured by sequencing in a study of cytomegalovirus exposure and HLA in healthy donors (dated by TCRdb to about 2017). With regard to the full study: An earlier analysis of several hundred of the donors reported about 290 Gb of sequence data and about 100 million unique TCR beta sequences from about 200 million T cells. Approximately 300 gigabases of sequencing data and tens of millions of unique TCR sequences were included in an early release covering about 620 HLA-typed donors. Of the 398 genotyped donors, roughly 80% fell in the genetic ancestry cluster associated with self-reported Caucasian donors. The study was designed to test whether signatures of past pathogen exposure could be identified by cataloging public T cell receptors. The study profiled the T cell repertoires of fewer than 850 subjects by immunosequencing and related them to cytomegalovirus serostatus. Along with the approximately 650-subject first cohort, a separate validation cohort of over a hundred different subjects was used. The study combined high-throughput TCR immunosequencing, statistical association of individual TCRs with disease status, and machine learning to predict cytomegalovirus infection status. To study patterns of TCR occurrence, a later analysis re-analyzed previously published TCR beta repertoires from several hundred donors and added high-resolution HLA genotyping. Rather than drawing on any new phenotypic data, the later analysis identified candidate immune exposures from TCR beta sequences and the way those sequences occurred across donors. In an earlier analysis of over 550 of the donors, high-throughput TCR beta sequencing was used to judge whether each TCR beta V gene segment behaved as functional or pseudogenic. Donor age, sex, ethnicity and CMV serostatus were collected together with the repertoire data. A later genetic analysis took genome-wide SNP genotypes for about three fifths of the roughly 700 donors and used that subset as a discovery cohort. Every discovery cohort repertoire had been produced on one sequencing platform. Class I and class II HLA loci were covered by the typing at four-digit resolution. The number of donors typed differed by locus, with about 629-640 for A, B, C, DRB1 and DQB1, approximately 500 for DQA1, 606 for DPA1, and over 400 for DPB1. Roughly 5 DR-DQ haplotypes were treated as single units for association and clustering because of strong linkage in the cohort. Among some 400 genotyped donors of the cohort, an average of roughly 230,000 unique TCR beta nucleotide sequences was sequenced per donor, of which about 18% were non-productive.

The receptor library was made with the immunoSEQ multiplex PCR assay. For the multiplex PCR, a mixture combining 60 forward primers for TCR Vbeta segments and 13 reverse primers for TCR Jbeta segments was used. Amplification of the CDR3 region of rearranged TCR beta genes was performed with a multiplex PCR assay on genomic DNA. Amplified TCR beta libraries were sequenced as 87-base-pair reads on the Illumina HiSeq System. The published analysis was carried out like this. A later analysis tallied roughly 76 million unique TCR beta chains across the 550 to 850 repertoires, and around 12 million of those chains were shared by two or more donors. Raw reads were error-corrected and collapsed into unique sequences by a nearest-neighbor algorithm in which closely related sequences were merged to remove PCR and sequencing errors. CDR3 sequences were aligned to IMGT reference sequences to assign V, D and J gene segments. For a sequence to be retained, a match of at least six nucleotides was required to both a V gene segment and a J gene segment. A rearrangement counted as productive if the CDR3 had no stop codons and remained in frame with V and J, and every other rearrangement counted as non-productive. Following IMGT convention, CDR3 was defined as the stretch from the second conserved V-encoded cysteine to the conserved J-encoded phenylalanine. In an earlier analysis of more than 550 of the donors, sequences lacking an unambiguous match to a single V gene segment were excluded. An earlier analysis of almost 600 of the donors classified V segments as functional when productive rearrangements were above 56.7% and as segregating when the standard deviation between donors was above 5%. A statistical classification framework was built to diagnose cytomegalovirus status from the catalog of TCR beta chain sequences. V and J gene assignment, in a later analysis, came from comparing TCR nucleotide sequences with IMGT/GENE-DB human TR gene sequences. In a later analysis, CDR3 sequences and most-parsimonious VDJ recombination scenarios were assigned using the TCRdist pipeline. In a later analysis, each TCR beta chain was defined by its CDR3 amino acid sequence together with its V-gene family, and reads without a unique V-gene family were excluded. A later analysis removed nearly 600 highly shared, low-generation-probability nucleotide sequences to deal with suspected cross-contamination and a sequencing artifact. In a later analysis, a clonal expansion index was calculated for each public chain from normalized within-repertoire ranks of inferred template counts. A later analysis computed generation probabilities with a VDJ recombination model fitted to out-of-frame rearrangements, and checked the results against IGoR. In a later analysis, TCR-TCR, TCR-HLA and TCR-CMV co-occurrence was scored with hypergeometric tests, and a repertoire-size bias correction was applied to TCR pairs. False discovery rates were estimated in a later analysis by permuting HLA or CMV assignments 20 times. In a later analysis, co-occurring TCRs were grouped using DBSCAN, and TCRdist sequence similarity was added for clustering within HLA-allele-positive subsets. Co-occurrence clustering excluded repertoires with fewer than 30,000 or more than 120,000 public chains, plus five with anomalous nucleotide sharing. This is the immuneACCESS table as TCRdb keeps it, with only in-frame sequences that have V and J called. A part of the clones is gone; compared with another copy, unresolved V genes explain less than half, and the rest is unexplained. That table furnishes V, J and clone size, whereas the DNA furnished D and trimming. For this sample the table gives roughly 130,000 clones, of which approximately 67% were detected only once. Approximately 6.5% of the sample lies in the top ten.

The table lists this clone with a few counts. Its antigen specificity is not known. Base qualities are not recorded, but no much larger clone differs from it by a single base. The cohort consisted of 650 to 850 healthy bone marrow donors. Cohort members were all nominally healthy when sampled, although unrecorded immune exposures were likely present. The donor was CMV seronegative and belonged to the group of roughly 330 seronegative cohort members. A peripheral blood sample was collected from each donor, and TCR beta sequencing was performed on peripheral blood mononuclear cells. Genomic DNA was extracted from the blood cell samples with the Qiagen DNeasy Blood Extraction Kit. V gives up 1 base and J gives up 0 bases, and the segment between their germline ends measures 15 bases. The CDR3 sequence holds 17 residues, the cysteine and phenylalanine included. Kept here is only the CDR3 DNA, which spans 51 bases and is read in frame from base 1. The germline V gene sets CDR1 to MGHRA and CDR2 to YSYEKL.

Broader findings and caveats from the paper: Seventeen rarely observed V segments, including chromosome 9 orphons, were excluded from the earlier analysis of some 590 of the donors because counts were too low. A further reported finding was that TCR beta sequences accurately predicted the HLA-A and HLA-B alleles for most subjects in the first cohort. In a later genetic analysis, a missense DCLRE1C variant was associated with V-gene and J-gene trimming of TCR beta chains, and the association was replicated in an independent cohort. Linkage disequilibrium might explain the correlated functional status among segregating V segments, but an unknown experimental factor could not be excluded. The classifier was reported to diagnose cytomegalovirus status with high specificity and sensitivity in both the original cohort and the validation cohort. The sequencing pipeline was judged likely to have produced a cluster of highly shared sequence variants as a technical artifact. At a false discovery rate of 0.05, a later analysis linked fewer than 20,000 TCR beta sequences to specific HLA alleles. A later analysis found that HLA-associated TCR beta chains were more clonally expanded and had lower generation probabilities than equally common non-associated chains. A later analysis found that TCR association rates varied across HLA loci, with DRB1 alleles showing the most associated TCRs and HLA-C alleles the fewest. A total of 150 to 200 TCR beta chains were listed by the study as associated with cytomegalovirus. A later analysis found that most CMV-associated TCR beta chains appeared HLA-restricted, with HLA associations seemingly driven largely by CMV exposure. According to a later analysis, parvovirus B19, influenza, CMV and Epstein-Barr virus appeared linked to several top co-occurrence clusters. The only immune exposure information available for the cohort was CMV serostatus. The authors suggested that the approach could potentially be generalized to other disease states and immunological phenotypes. Roughly uniform sequencing depth across donors was assumed in presence/absence analyses, although this assumption may not hold. Assigning TCR associations to individual alleles was difficult when HLA alleles, especially DR and DQ, strongly co-occurred. In a later genetic analysis, fewer N-insertions in productive TCRs were reported among donors in an Asian-associated ancestry cluster than the roughly 640-donor mean. Some IMGT-functional V segments, including TRBV6-2 and TRBV6-3, could not be told apart with the 87-base-pair reads, so those segments were excluded. A few of the identified cytomegalovirus-associated TCR beta chains were confirmed in vitro to be specific for cytomegalovirus antigens. Across donors, most TCR sequences were observed very rarely, whereas some public TCRs were present in many individuals. An earlier analysis of 450 to 750 of the donors showed that most TCR beta V segments appeared in productive rearrangements either about 87% or about 30% of the time, which broadly matched IMGT annotations. This cohort had only TCR beta chains sequenced, and the lack of alpha or paired-chain data limited which features could be detected. HLA typing was unavailable for some donors at each locus, so association tests used only the typed subset.

The clonotype originates from an older woman in good health and CMV-seronegative. The sequenced material came from PBMCs. The chain is made from TRBV4-1 and TRBJ1-1; a tentative D call is TRBD1 (5 bases match). CDR3 loop: CASSQGILRTLNTEAFF. In nucleotide form, the sequence is TGCGCCAGCAGCCAAGGGATCCTAAGGACACTGAACACTGAAGCTTTCTTT.